This T cell receptor (beta chain) was observed in a study of response to subunit inactivated influenza vaccine. This CDR3 spans 14 amino acids. Between the trimmed V and J ends, which lost 7 bases and 5 bases, there was a span of 17 bases. Concerning this clonotype itself: Its antigen is unidentified.

Each CDR3 protein gets one entry after TCRdb re-called the RT-PCR reads with MiXCR. The sample records around 580,000 distinct CDR3 sequences, about 10% being singletons. Overall study findings and caveats: Only a handful of new T cells, the authors suggested, are recruited with each seasonal influenza vaccination.

The sample was PBMCs from blood, taken on the day of vaccination. The clonotype comes from a man aged 50-59 years who received an inactivated influenza vaccine. The V and J genes are TRBV12-3 or TRBV12-4 and TRBJ2-5; D is perhaps TRBD2 (5 bases). The CDR3 sequence: CASTTATWTETQYF. The CDR3, as DNA: TGTGCCAGCACCACTGCGACCTGGACTGAGACCCAGTACTTC.